These 3 T cell receptor beta chains came from one sample sequenced in a study of blood T cell repertoires in COVID-19. Produced via immunoSEQ multiplex PCR; TCRdb's table is partial and in-frame only. Of approximately 240,000 clones in the sample, 80% to 90% were seen once. The sequenced material came from PBMCs or T cells enriched from blood (not recorded which). The receptors were gathered from a woman under 30 in a cohort exposed to, infected with or recovered from COVID-19 (not recorded which).

The gene calls are TRBV7-9 and TRBJ2-3, with TRBD2 identical over 11 bases. Germline CDR1 and CDR2: SEHNR and FQNEAQ (reference sequence). V gave up 5 bases and J gave up 2 bases; unmatched junction bases: 9. The CDR3 extends over 17 amino acids. This CDR3 reads CASSPRLAGSLTDTQYF. In nucleotides, the CDR3 is TGTGCCAGCAGCCCCCGACTAGCGGGGAGCCTCACAGATACGCAGTATTTT.

The genes are TRBV7-8 and TRBJ1-4; 9 bases line up with TRBD1. This CDR3 is built from 16 residues. The J segment lost 1 base and the V segment lost 5 bases, leaving 5 bases of the junction unmatched. CDR1 is SGHVS and CDR2 is FQNEAQ in the germline V gene. CDR3 sequence reads: CASSTMDRGTNEKLFF. For the CDR3, the DNA is TGTGCCAGCAGCACCATGGACAGGGGAACTAATGAAAAACTGTTTTTT.

The chain employs TRBV21-1 and TRBJ1-2; the table's D gene call, TRBD1, was not cross checked with the DNA. TRBV21-1 is assigned pseudogene status. This CDR3 is built from 12 residues. The DNA of the CDR3 is TGTGCCAGCAGCAAAGGGGGGCGAGGCTACACCTTC. This codes for CASSKGGRGYTF.